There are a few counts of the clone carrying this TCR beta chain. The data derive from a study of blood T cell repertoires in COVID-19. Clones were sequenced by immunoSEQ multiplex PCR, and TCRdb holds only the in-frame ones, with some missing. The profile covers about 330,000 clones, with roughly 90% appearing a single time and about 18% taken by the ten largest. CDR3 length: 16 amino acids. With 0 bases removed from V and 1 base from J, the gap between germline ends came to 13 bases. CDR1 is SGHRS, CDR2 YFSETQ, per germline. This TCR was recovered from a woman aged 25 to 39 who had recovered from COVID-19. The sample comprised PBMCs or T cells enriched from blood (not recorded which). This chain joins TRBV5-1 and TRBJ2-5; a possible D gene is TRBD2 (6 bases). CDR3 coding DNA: TGCGCCAGCAGCTTGGGGGACTCCCCTTTCCAAGAGACCCAGTACTTC. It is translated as CASSLGDSPFQETQYF.